This TCR beta chain derives from a study of tumor and adjacent non-tumor tissue in lung cancer listed by TCRdb under 2018. Context from the whole study: Patients with adenocarcinoma (around 13), squamous cell carcinoma (2) and small cell lung cancer (1) were included in the cohort. TCRbeta CDR3 sequencing was performed on approximately 30 paired specimens, with one tumor sample and one normal lung sample collected per patient. The study compared bulk TCRbeta repertoires between lung tumor tissue and matched distant non-tumor lung tissue from about 14 lung cancer patients. Among the roughly 15 patients, ages ranged from roughly 31 to 76 years, some ten were men and 5 were women, and disease was TNM stage I to III. In total, sequencing yielded 130,000,000 or so productive TCRbeta reads, which works out to an average of approximately 4.1 million reads per sample. The investigation overall reported the following: Only about 15 patients were included in the cohort, and the need for larger samples and more detailed clinical data was noted by the authors. Younger patients had significantly higher TCR diversity, and higher tumor TCR diversity was associated with shorter overall and disease-free survival. The methods do not name the sequencing platform or mention unique molecular identifiers. Peripheral blood was not sequenced, so blood TCRbeta repertoires in these lung cancer patients were not examined. The top 100 clones made up a significantly larger cumulative share of the repertoire in normal lung than in tumor tissue. Significantly higher TCR diversity (inverse Simpson) was observed in tumor tissue than in normal lung tissue (approximately 440 vs 150, P = 0.0075, Mann-Whitney U test).

Bulk unsorted tissue served as the source for RNA extraction, and RNA quality was assessed using a NanoDrop ND-1000 and an Agilent 2100. Distant non-tumor tissue taken more than 3 cm from the tumor edge was used as the normal lung sample. The donors were newly diagnosed lung cancer patients admitted for thoracic surgery in China from August to November 2014 who had not received prior chemotherapy. Anyone who had undergone radiotherapy or chemotherapy before, or who had another cancer at the same time, was left out of the study. Surgical tissue pieces of roughly 1-2 cm3 were preserved in RNAlater solution and were kept at -80 degrees C until use. As regards this clonotype: No antigen is known for it. One junction end does not reproduce the germline sequence, and a read error may be involved.

Library preparation employed multiplex PCR. Sequencing took place on an Illumina HiSeq 2500. TCRbeta libraries were constructed through three rounds of nested PCR with primers (Table S4) according to protocols modified from ARM-PCR. Before sequencing, PCR products in the 200-500 bp range were cut out of the gel and cleaned up using the QIAquick gel extraction kit. Per the authors' processing: Reads were cleaned using Trimmomatic, were merged into complete CDR3 sequences using FLASH, and were assigned to V(D)J germline segments using MiTCR. Clonal diversity was calculated as the inverse Simpson's index using VDJtools. In-frame sequences lacking a premature stop codon were counted as productive reads. TCRdb applied fastp at Q25 and MiXCR to the public reads, then kept only in-frame beta chains. Each entry is one CDR3 protein sequence, shown with its most common DNA and genes. What appears here as the V and J calls and clone size reflects TCRdb's work, not the paper's. The sample contains under 45,000 distinct CDR3 sequences, around three fifths of them found a single time. The biggest ten clones account for 45% to 50% of the sample.

For CDR1 and CDR2, the germline V gene lists MNHEY and SVGEGT. The CDR3 runs 12 residues from the cysteine to the phenylalanine. Just CDR3 DNA is preserved here, 36 bases in frame from base 1. The chain employs TRBV6-2 or TRBV6-3 and TRBJ2-3, with 9 junctional bases fitting TRBD2. Sequencing was performed on distant non-tumor lung tissue. This receptor was identified in a man aged 50-59 years with non-small cell lung cancer. The CDR3 protein is CTSSGSEDTQYF. The bases read TGTACCAGTAGCGGGAGTGAGGATACGCAATATTTT.